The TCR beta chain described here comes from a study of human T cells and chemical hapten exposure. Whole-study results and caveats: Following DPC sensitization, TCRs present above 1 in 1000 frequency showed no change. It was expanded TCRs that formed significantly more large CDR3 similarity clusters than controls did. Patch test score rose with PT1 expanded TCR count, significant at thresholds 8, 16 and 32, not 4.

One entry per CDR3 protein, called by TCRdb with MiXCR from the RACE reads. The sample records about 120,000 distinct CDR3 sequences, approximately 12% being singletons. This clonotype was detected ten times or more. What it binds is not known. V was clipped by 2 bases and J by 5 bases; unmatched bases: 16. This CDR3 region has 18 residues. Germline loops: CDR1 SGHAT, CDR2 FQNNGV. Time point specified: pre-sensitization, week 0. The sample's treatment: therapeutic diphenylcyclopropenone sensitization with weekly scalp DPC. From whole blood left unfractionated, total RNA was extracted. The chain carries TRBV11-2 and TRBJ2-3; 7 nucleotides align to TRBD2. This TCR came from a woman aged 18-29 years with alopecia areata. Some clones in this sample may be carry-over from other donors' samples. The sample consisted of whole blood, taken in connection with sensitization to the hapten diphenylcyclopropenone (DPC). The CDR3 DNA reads TGTGCCAGCAGCTTATGGCCATTCGAGCGGGGCCTCCAAGATACGCAGTATTTT. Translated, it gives CASSLWPFERGLQDTQYF.